These 17 T cell receptor beta chains originate from one sample sequenced in a study of blood T cell repertoires in COVID-19. The table came from immunoSEQ multiplex PCR; TCRdb's copy has only in-frame clones and leaves some out. The data show 250,000 to 300,000 clones, approximately 90% seen once. The sample was PBMCs or T cells enriched from blood (not recorded which). All receptors come from a woman in her thirties or forties with acute COVID-19.

The chain links TRBV5-1 to TRBJ1-2, with a weak D call TRBD1 (6 bases). Trimming cost V 0 bases and J 0 bases, with 12 bases left between them. The CDR3 spans 16 residues. Germline V gives CDR1 SGHRS, CDR2 YFSETQ. CDR3 protein: CASSLEDRKANYGYTF. The CDR3 bases are TGCGCCAGCAGCTTGGAAGACAGGAAAGCTAACTATGGCTACACCTTC.

The chain links TRBV2 to TRBJ2-7; 8 bases are shared with TRBD2. J lost 2 bases, V lost 3 bases, and 3 bases had no gene match. The CDR3 is 14 residues long. Germline-derived CDR1 and CDR2 are SNHLY and FYNNEI. In DNA, the CDR3 is TGTGCCAGCAGTGATCTCGGGGGGGCCTACGAGCAGTACTTC. Residues: CASSDLGGAYEQYF.

In its sample, this clone was seen once. The chain links TRBV18 to TRBJ2-2; D gene ambiguous. CDR1 and CDR2 (germline): KGHSH, LQKENI. With 2 bases removed from V and 0 bases from J, the gap between germline ends came to 10 bases. The CDR3 covers 16 residues. The CDR3: CASSPALSSNTGELFF. The CDR3 coding sequence is TGTGCCAGCTCACCAGCATTGAGTTCGAACACCGGGGAGCTGTTTTTT.

The chain employs TRBV3-1 (or the pseudogene TRBV3-2) and TRBJ2-1; 11 nucleotides agree with TRBD2. The germline gives CDR1 LGHDT, CDR2 YNNKEL (reference sequence). V was clipped by 5 bases and J by 4 bases; unmatched bases: 7. The CDR3 extends over 16 amino acids. CDR3 protein: CASSSRPSGRYNEQFF. DNA for the CDR3: TGTGCCAGCAGCTCACGGCCTAGCGGGAGGTACAATGAGCAGTTCTTC.

This chain joins TRBV19 and TRBJ2-4; a possible D gene is TRBD2 (7 bases). Trimming removed 3 bases at V and 3 bases at J, with 21 bases between. Germline values: CDR1 LNHDA, CDR2 SQIVND (reference sequence). This CDR3 is 18 amino acids long. The DNA of the CDR3 is TGTGCCAGTAGTATTGGGGGGGACAAAGGAAGGGGCAAAAACATTCAGTACTTC. Translating gives CASSIGGDKGRGKNIQYF.

The V gene is TRBV15, the J gene TRBJ1-2; D might be TRBD1 (5 bases). CDR3 length: 18 amino acids. Trimming removed 0 bases at V and 5 bases at J, with 22 bases between. Germline V gives CDR1 LNHNV, CDR2 YYDKDF (reference sequence). This CDR3 reads CATSREGARRGGAYGYTF. In DNA form, the CDR3 reads TGTGCCACCAGCAGAGAGGGAGCGCGACGAGGAGGGGCATATGGCTACACCTTC.

The rearrangement joins TRBV20-1 to TRBJ2-1; D uncertain. Trimming stripped 3 bases from V and 8 bases from J, with 8 bases between. This CDR3 spans 11 amino acids. Germline lookup yields CDR1 DFQATT and CDR2 SNEGSKA (reference sequence). The CDR3: CSASLADEQFF. The CDR3 DNA follows: TGCAGTGCTAGTCTGGCGGATGAGCAGTTCTTC.

The chain joins TRBV4-1 to TRBJ2-7; tentatively, D is TRBD1 (7 bases). CDR1 MGHRA and CDR2 YSYEKL come from the germline V gene. The CDR3 is 17 residues long. V was shortened by 4 bases and J by 0 bases, with 19 bases between the two germline ends. The CDR3 DNA reads as TGCGCCAGCAGCCCTGGAGGGGGCGGACTTATCTCCTACGAGCAGTACTTC. Its translation: CASSPGGGGLISYEQYF.

In its sample, this clone was seen once. The V call is TRBV6-1, the J call TRBJ2-3, with 8 bases matching TRBD2. CDR1 is MNHNS, CDR2 SASEGT, per germline. The CDR3 has 15 amino acids. V trimming: 3 bases; J trimming: 1 base; junction bases outside the gene matches: 3. DNA of the CDR3: TGTGCCAGCAGTGATAGCGGGGAACGCACAGATACGCAGTATTTT. The encoded protein is CASSDSGERTDTQYF.

This clone has more than one count but fewer than ten. The chain combines TRBV7-9 with TRBJ1-2, with D perhaps TRBD1 (6 bases). Trimming left V 0 bases short and J 6 bases short, with 14 bases between. Germline CDR1 and CDR2: SEHNR and FQNEAQ (reference sequence). This CDR3 spans 15 amino acids. CDR3 nucleotides: TGTGCCAGCAGCTTAGCCGGATACAGGGTCCATGGCTACACCTTC. Translated: CASSLAGYRVHGYTF.

The chain combines TRBV5-8 with TRBJ2-1, with D hard to call. This CDR3 comprises 15 residues. The ends were cut back, 6 bases at V and 3 bases at J, with 16 bases in the middle. Germline V gene lookup returns CDR1 SGHTS and CDR2 YDEGEE. The CDR3 bases are TGTGCCAGCAACCCCGGCAGGAATTACTACAATGAGCAGTTCTTC. Encoded protein: CASNPGRNYYNEQFF. The full variable domain, with the rest looked up from reference TRBV5-8 and TRBJ2-1, is EAGVTQSPTHLIKTRGQQATLRCSPISGHTSVYWYQQALGLGLQFLLWYDEGEERNRGNFPPRFSGRQFPNYSSELNVNALELEDSALYLCASNPGRNYYNEQFFGPGTRLTVL.

This clone was counted a few times. This rearrangement joins TRBV5-6 to TRBJ2-7, with unresolved D. V was cut by 0 bases and J by 3 bases, with 7 bases left in between. Germline CDR1 and CDR2: SGHDT and YYEEEE. CDR3 length equals 13 residues. The CDR3 DNA sequence: TGTGCCAGCAGCTTGGTCTCTTACTACGAGCAGTACTTC. It is translated as CASSLVSYYEQYF.

This chain uses TRBV6-1 with TRBJ2-7; 8 bases are shared with TRBD1. The germline gives CDR1 MNHNS, CDR2 SASEGT. V shed 1 base, J shed 4 bases, and the junction held 0 bases outside the gene matches. The CDR3 consists of 13 residues. CDR3 coding DNA: TGTGCCAGCAGTGAAGACAGGGGGTACGAGCAGTACTTC. Its translation is CASSEDRGYEQYF.

The J gene is TRBJ2-7, the V gene TRBV28, with TRBD1 matching 7 bases. The CDR3 runs to 14 residues. Germline CDR1 is MDHEN and CDR2 is SYDVKM. Trimming removed 8 bases from V and 5 bases from J; junction bases left unmatched: 12. The chain's CDR3 is CASSPTRQGHEQYF. The CDR3 coding sequence is TGTGCCAGCTCCCCTACCAGACAGGGTCACGAGCAGTACTTC.

The V gene is TRBV5-1, the J gene TRBJ1-1; 7 positions agree with TRBD1. V gave up 1 base and J gave up 3 bases; unmatched junction bases: 3. This CDR3 spans 14 amino acids. CDR1 and CDR2 (germline): SGHRS, YFSETQ. CDR3: CASSLTGDDTEAFF. For the CDR3, the DNA is TGCGCCAGCAGCTTGACAGGGGATGACACTGAAGCTTTCTTT.

The CDR3 region has the DNA TGTGCCAGCAGTCCAATAATAGGACAGGGGGCTGAAGCTTTCTTT. Translating gives CASSPIIGQGAEAFF. The genes are TRBV27 and TRBJ1-1; TRBD1 aligns across 10 bases. The J segment lost 6 bases and the V segment lost 5 bases, leaving 9 bases of the junction unmatched. Germline V lookup: CDR1 MNHEY, CDR2 SMNVEV (reference sequence). The CDR3 totals 15 residues.

The V and J genes are TRBV6-5 and TRBJ2-5; 11 bases are shared with TRBD2. The CDR3 totals 15 residues. With 4 bases clipped from V and 3 bases from J, the junction kept 4 bases outside the gene matches. Germline values: CDR1 MNHEY, CDR2 SVGAGI. The CDR3 is CASSFPGLAEETQYF. The CDR3 DNA reads TGTGCCAGCAGTTTTCCGGGACTAGCGGAAGAGACCCAGTACTTC.